Listed below are T cell receptor beta chains from one sample, sequenced in a study of T cell responses to AZD1222 COVID-19 vaccine. Repertoires were generated with immunoSEQ multiplex PCR, while TCRdb's copy carries only in-frame clones and drops some. The sample yields tens of thousands of clones, approximately 91% seen once. The input for sequencing was peripheral blood, taken 28 days after the second AZD1222 dose. These receptors originate from an adult who received the AZD1222 COVID-19 vaccine. The CDR3 runs from the conserved cysteine through the conserved F or W. D genes are given only for firm matches. The listing skips clone size in some rows; elsewhere it reads once, few, many or a size class.

v_call,clone_size,j_call,cdr3_length,d_call,cdr3_aa,cdr3_nt
TRBV5-1,NA,TRBJ2-7,13,NA,CASSPGHGREQYF,TGCGCCAGCAGCCCAGGCCATGGGAGAGAGCAGTACTTC
TRBV7-9,NA,TRBJ2-5,14,TRBD2,CASSLGGGQETQYF,TGTGCCAGCAGCTTAGGGGGAGGGCAAGAGACCCAGTACTTC
TRBV5-1,once,TRBJ1-1,15,TRBD1,CASSLEGARNTEAFF,TGCGCCAGCAGCTTGGAGGGGGCAAGGAACACTGAAGCTTTCTTT
TRBV7-3,once,TRBJ2-1,16,TRBD2,CASSPQLSGRANEQFF,TGTGCCAGCAGCCCCCAATTGAGCGGGAGGGCCAATGAGCAGTTCTTC
TRBV6-5,NA,TRBJ1-5,13,NA,CASGGNSNQPQHF,TGTGCCAGCGGGGGGAATAGCAATCAGCCCCAGCATTTT
TRBV6-6,NA,TRBJ1-2,13,NA,CASSTLPSYGYTF,TGTGCCAGCAGTACCCTTCCATCCTATGGCTACACCTTC
TRBV28,NA,TRBJ2-1,12,NA,CASSLVGNEQFF,TGTGCCAGCAGTTTAGTAGGAAATGAGCAGTTCTTC
TRBV10-2,NA,TRBJ2-7,14,TRBD1,CASSSGTGVYEQYF,TGCGCCAGCAGTTCCGGGACAGGGGTCTACGAGCAGTACTTC
TRBV6-5,NA,TRBJ1-1,14,NA,CASTGFSKNTEAFF,TGTGCCAGCACAGGGTTCTCAAAGAACACTGAAGCTTTCTTT
TRBV3-1/TRBV3-2,NA,TRBJ1-1,13,NA,CASSQGVWTEAFF,TGTGCCAGCAGCCAGGGGGTCTGGACTGAAGCTTTCTTT
TRBV6-5,few,TRBJ1-5,15,NA,CASSPQADGGQPQHF,TGTGCCAGCAGTCCCCAGGCTGATGGGGGACAGCCCCAGCATTTT
TRBV10-1,NA,TRBJ1-5,16,TRBD1,CATERGTGNRDQPQHF,TGCGCCACCGAGAGGGGGACAGGGAATCGGGATCAGCCCCAGCATTTT
TRBV6-6,NA,TRBJ2-1,15,NA,CASSYGWQGYNEQFF,TGTGCCAGCAGTTACGGGTGGCAGGGGTACAATGAGCAGTTCTTC
TRBV3-1/TRBV3-2,NA,TRBJ1-1,15,NA,CASSQDRVGGTEAFF,TGTGCCAGCAGCCAGGACCGCGTGGGGGGCACTGAAGCTTTCTTT
TRBV7-9,NA,TRBJ2-5,16,NA,CASSLAAISLGETQYF,TGTGCCAGCAGCTTAGCGGCCATTTCACTAGGAGAGACCCAGTACTTC
TRBV6-2/TRBV6-3,NA,TRBJ1-5,15,NA,CASSRGRGSNQPQHF,TGTGCCAGCAGTAGGGGACGGGGGAGCAATCAGCCCCAGCATTTT
TRBV6-5,NA,TRBJ2-7,14,NA,CATASDWASYEQYF,TGTGCCACCGCATCCGATTGGGCTTCCTACGAGCAGTACTTC
TRBV14,few,TRBJ1-1,18,NA,CASSQEEWWGPSNTEAFF,TGTGCCAGCAGCCAAGAAGAGTGGTGGGGACCGTCGAACACTGAAGCTTTCTTT
TRBV13,few,TRBJ1-2,15,NA,CASSLGDSYRYGYTF,TGTGCCAGCAGCTTAGGCGACAGCTACCGCTATGGCTACACCTTC
TRBV4-2,NA,TRBJ1-4,14,NA,CASSQYANREKLFF,TGTGCCAGCAGCCAATATGCTAATCGGGAAAAACTGTTTTTT
TRBV5-1,NA,TRBJ2-3,17,TRBD2,CASSLDPASGVTDTQYF,TGCGCCAGCAGCTTGGACCCCGCTAGCGGGGTGACAGATACGCAGTATTTT
TRBV27,NA,TRBJ2-3,14,NA,CASSLSGSTDTQYF,TGTGCCAGCAGTTTGAGCGGAAGCACAGATACGCAGTATTTT
TRBV27,once,TRBJ1-2,15,NA,CASSSYREGIYGYTF,TGTGCCAGCAGTTCGTACAGGGAAGGAATCTATGGCTACACCTTC
TRBV28,NA,TRBJ2-1,17,NA,CASSHPINEFSYNEQFF,TGTGCCAGCAGTCACCCCATTAACGAATTCTCCTACAATGAGCAGTTCTTC
TRBV7-9,NA,TRBJ2-2,14,NA,CASSLSGAGGELFF,TGTGCCAGCAGCTTATCTGGGGCCGGCGGGGAGCTGTTTTTT